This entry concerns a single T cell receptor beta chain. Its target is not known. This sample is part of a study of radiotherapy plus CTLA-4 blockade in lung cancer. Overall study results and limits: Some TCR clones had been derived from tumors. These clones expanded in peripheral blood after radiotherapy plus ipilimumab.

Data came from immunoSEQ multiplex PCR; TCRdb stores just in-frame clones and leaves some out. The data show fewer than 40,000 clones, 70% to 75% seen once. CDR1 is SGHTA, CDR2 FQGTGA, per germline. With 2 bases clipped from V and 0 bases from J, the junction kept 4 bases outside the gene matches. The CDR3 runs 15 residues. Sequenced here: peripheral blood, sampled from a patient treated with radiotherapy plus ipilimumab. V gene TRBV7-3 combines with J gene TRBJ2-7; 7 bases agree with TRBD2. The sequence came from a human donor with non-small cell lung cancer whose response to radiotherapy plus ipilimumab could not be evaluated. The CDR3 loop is CASSLEGGLSYEQYF. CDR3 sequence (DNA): TGTGCCAGCAGCTTAGAGGGAGGGCTCTCCTACGAGCAGTACTTC.